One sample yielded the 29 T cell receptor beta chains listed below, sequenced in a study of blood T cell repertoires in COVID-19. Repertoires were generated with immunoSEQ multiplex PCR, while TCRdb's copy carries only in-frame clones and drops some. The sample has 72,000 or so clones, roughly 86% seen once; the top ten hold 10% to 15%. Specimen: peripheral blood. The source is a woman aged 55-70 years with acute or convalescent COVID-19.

The CDR3 protein is CASSFPGLAGNNEQFF. DNA for the CDR3: TGTGCCAGCAGCTTTCCCGGACTAGCGGGGAACAATGAGCAGTTCTTC. V and J are TRBV7-9 and TRBJ2-1, with TRBD2 identical over 12 bases. The junction had 5 bases not matched to a gene; V was cut back by 3 bases and J by 5 bases. The CDR3 spans 16 residues. The germline CDR1 and CDR2 sequences are SEHNR and FQNEAQ (reference sequence). The full variable domain, its missing parts supplied by reference TRBV7-9 and TRBJ2-1, is DTGVSQNPRHKITKRGQNVTFRCDPISEHNRLYWYRQTLGQGPEFLTYFQNEAQLEKSRLLSDRFSAERPKGSFSTLEIQRTEQGDSAMYLCASSFPGLAGNNEQFFGPGTRLTVL.

The CDR3 reads CASSGPAGRYEQYF. The CDR3 coding sequence is TGCGCCAGCAGTGGCCCCGCAGGCCGCTACGAGCAGTACTTC. The chain has TRBV10-1 and TRBJ2-7, with D hard to call. The CDR3 loop spans 14 amino acids. The V and J ends lost 4 bases and 3 bases respectively, with 13 bases between them. Germline assignment: CDR1 WNHNN and CDR2 SYGVQD (reference sequence).

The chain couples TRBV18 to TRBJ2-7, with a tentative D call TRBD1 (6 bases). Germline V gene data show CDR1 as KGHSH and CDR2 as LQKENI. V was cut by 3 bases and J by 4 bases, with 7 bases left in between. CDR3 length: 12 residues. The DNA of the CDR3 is TGTGCCAGCTCACCGGACAGTTACGAGCAGTACTTC. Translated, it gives CASSPDSYEQYF.

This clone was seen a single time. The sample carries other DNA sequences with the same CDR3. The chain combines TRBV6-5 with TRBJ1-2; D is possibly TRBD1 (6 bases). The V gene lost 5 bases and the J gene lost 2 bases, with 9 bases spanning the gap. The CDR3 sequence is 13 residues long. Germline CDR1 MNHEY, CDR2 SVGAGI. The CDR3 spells CASSRTENYGYTF. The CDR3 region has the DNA TGTGCCAGCAGTCGGACAGAGAACTATGGCTACACCTTC.

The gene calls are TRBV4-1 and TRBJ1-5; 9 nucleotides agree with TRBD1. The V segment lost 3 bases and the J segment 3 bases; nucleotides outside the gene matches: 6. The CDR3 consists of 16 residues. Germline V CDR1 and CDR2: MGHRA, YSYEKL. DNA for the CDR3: TGCGCCAGCAGCCATCTCGGGACAGGGCACAATCAGCCCCAGCATTTT. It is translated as CASSHLGTGHNQPQHF.

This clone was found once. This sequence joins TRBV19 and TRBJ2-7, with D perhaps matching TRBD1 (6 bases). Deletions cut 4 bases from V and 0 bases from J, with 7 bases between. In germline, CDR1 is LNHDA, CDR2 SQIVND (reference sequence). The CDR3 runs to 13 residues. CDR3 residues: CASSRQDSYEQYF. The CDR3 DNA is TGTGCCAGTAGTAGACAGGACTCCTACGAGCAGTACTTC.

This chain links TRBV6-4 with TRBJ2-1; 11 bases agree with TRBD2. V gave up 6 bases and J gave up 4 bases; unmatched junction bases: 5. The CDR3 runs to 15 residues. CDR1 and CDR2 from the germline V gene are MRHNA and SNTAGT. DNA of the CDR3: TGTGCCAGCAGCGCACTAGCGGGGGCGTACAATGAGCAGTTCTTC. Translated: CASSALAGAYNEQFF.

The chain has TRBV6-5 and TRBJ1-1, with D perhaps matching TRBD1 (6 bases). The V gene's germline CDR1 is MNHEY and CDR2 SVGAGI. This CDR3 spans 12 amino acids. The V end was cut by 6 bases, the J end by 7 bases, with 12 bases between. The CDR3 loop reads CASSETGDEAFF. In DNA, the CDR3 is TGTGCCAGCAGCGAGACAGGCGATGAAGCTTTCTTT.

CDR3 coding DNA: TGTGCCAGCAGTTACTCCACAGCTAACACCGGGGAGCTGTTTTTT. Translation: CASSYSTANTGELFF. The chain uses TRBV6-2 or TRBV6-3 and TRBJ2-2; the D is unclear. Trimming took off 0 bases at V and 2 bases at J, with 7 bases between the two ends. This CDR3 region has 15 residues. Germline assignment: CDR1 MNHEY and CDR2 SVGEGT.

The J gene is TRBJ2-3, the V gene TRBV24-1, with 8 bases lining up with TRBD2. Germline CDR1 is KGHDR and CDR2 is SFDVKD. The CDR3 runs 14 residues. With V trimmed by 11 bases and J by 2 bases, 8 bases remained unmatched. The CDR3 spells CAIAAGVDTDTQYF. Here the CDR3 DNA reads TGTGCCATCGCAGCGGGGGTCGACACAGATACGCAGTATTTT.

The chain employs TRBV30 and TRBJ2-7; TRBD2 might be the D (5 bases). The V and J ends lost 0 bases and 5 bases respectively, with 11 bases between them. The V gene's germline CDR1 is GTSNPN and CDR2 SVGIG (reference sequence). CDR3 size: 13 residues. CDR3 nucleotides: TGTGCCTGGAGTGTATCAGGAGCGGACGAGCAGTACTTC. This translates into CAWSVSGADEQYF.

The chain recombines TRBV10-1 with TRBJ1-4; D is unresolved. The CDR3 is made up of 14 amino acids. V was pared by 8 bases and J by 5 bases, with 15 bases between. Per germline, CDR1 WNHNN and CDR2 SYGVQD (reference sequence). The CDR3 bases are TGCGCCAGCCCTTTTTTTTTCGCGAATGAAAAACTGTTTTTT. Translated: CASPFFFANEKLFF.

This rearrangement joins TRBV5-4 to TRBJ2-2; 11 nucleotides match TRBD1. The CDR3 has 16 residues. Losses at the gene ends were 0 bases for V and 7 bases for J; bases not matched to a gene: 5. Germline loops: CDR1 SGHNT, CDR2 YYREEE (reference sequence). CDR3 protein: CASSLGGQGAIGELFF. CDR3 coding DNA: TGTGCCAGCAGCTTGGGCGGACAGGGGGCTATCGGGGAGCTGTTTTTT.

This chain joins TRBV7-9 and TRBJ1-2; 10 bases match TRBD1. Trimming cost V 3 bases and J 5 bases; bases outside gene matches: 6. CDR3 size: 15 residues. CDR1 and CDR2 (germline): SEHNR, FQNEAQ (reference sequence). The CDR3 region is CASSFRGTGEYGYTF. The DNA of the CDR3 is TGTGCCAGCAGCTTCAGGGGGACAGGGGAGTATGGCTACACCTTC.

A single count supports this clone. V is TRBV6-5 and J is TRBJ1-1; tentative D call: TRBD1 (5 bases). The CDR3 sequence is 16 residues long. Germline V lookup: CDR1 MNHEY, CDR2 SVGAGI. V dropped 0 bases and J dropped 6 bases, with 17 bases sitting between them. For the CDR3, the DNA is TGTGCCAGCAGTTACTCAGGGGCCGTGCCCTCGGCTGAAGCTTTCTTT. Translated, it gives CASSYSGAVPSAEAFF.

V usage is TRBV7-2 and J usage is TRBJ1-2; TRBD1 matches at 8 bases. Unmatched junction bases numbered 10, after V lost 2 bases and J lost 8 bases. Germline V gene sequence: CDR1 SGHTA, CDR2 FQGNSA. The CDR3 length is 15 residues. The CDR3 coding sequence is TGTGCCAGCAGCTTACAAAGACAGGGGTTGAAAGGCTACACCTTC. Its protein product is CASSLQRQGLKGYTF.

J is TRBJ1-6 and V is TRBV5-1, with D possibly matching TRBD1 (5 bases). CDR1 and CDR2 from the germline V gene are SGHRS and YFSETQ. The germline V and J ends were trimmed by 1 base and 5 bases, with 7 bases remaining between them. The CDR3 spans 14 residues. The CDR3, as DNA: TGCGCCAGCAGCTTGTCCAGGGATAATTCACCCCTCCACTTT. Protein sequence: CASSLSRDNSPLHF.

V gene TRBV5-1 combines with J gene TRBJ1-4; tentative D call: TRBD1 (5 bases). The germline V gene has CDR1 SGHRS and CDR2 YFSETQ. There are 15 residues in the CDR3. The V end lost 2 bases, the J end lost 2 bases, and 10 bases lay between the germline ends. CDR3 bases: TGCGCCAGCAGCTTAAGGGGTCGCACTAATGAAAAACTGTTTTTT. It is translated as CASSLRGRTNEKLFF.

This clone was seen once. CDR3 protein: CASASTSGGVQETQYF. The CDR3 DNA reads TGTGCTAGTGCCTCAACTAGCGGGGGGGTCCAAGAGACCCAGTACTTC. The gene calls are TRBV12-5 and TRBJ2-5; TRBD2 matches 13 bases. Germline-derived CDR1 and CDR2 are LGHNT and FRNRAP. The CDR3 has 16 residues. V shed 7 bases, J shed 1 base, and the junction held 6 bases outside the gene matches.

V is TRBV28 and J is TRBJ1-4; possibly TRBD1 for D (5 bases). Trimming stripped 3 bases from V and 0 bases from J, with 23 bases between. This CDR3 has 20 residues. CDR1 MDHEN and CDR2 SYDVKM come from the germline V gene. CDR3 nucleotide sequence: TGTGCCAGCAGTTTTGGGTACCCGGGGGGGAAATTATCAACTAATGAAAAACTGTTTTTT. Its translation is CASSFGYPGGKLSTNEKLFF.

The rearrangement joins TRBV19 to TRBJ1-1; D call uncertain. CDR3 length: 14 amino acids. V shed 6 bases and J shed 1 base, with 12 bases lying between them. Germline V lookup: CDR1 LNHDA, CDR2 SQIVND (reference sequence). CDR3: CASSLARTNTEAFF. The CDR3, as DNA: TGTGCCAGTAGCTTGGCCAGAACGAACACTGAAGCTTTCTTT.

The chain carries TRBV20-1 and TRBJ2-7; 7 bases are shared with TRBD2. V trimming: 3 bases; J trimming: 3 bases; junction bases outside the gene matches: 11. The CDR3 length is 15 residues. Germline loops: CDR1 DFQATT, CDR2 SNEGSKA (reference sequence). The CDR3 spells CSASGGDQANYEQYF. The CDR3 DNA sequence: TGCAGTGCTAGTGGGGGGGACCAAGCGAACTACGAGCAGTACTTC.

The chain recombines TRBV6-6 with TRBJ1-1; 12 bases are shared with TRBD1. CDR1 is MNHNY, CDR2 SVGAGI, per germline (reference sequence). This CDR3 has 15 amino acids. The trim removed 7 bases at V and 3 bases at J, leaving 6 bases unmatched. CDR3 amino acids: CASTLRDRGHTEAFF. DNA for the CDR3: TGTGCCAGCACCCTCCGGGACAGGGGGCACACTGAAGCTTTCTTT.

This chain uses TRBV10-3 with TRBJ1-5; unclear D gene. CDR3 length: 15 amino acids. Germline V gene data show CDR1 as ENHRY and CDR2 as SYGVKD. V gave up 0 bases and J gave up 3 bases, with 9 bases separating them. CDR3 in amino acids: CAISESYEHNQPQHF. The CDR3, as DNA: TGTGCCATCAGTGAGTCGTATGAACACAATCAGCCCCAGCATTTT.

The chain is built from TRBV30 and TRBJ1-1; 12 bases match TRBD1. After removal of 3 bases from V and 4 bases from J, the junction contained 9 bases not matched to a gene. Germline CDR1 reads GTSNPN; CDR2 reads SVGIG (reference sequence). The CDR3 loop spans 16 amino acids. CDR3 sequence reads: CAWRKGTGGGGTEAFF. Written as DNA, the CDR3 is TGTGCCTGGAGAAAAGGGACAGGGGGCGGAGGCACTGAAGCTTTCTTT.

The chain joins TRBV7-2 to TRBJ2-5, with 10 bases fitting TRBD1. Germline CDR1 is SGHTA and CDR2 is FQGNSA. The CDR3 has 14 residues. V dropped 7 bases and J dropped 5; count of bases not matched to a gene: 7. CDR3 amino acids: CASTRTGGRETQYF. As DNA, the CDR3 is TGTGCCAGCACCCGGACAGGGGGACGGGAGACCCAGTACTTC.

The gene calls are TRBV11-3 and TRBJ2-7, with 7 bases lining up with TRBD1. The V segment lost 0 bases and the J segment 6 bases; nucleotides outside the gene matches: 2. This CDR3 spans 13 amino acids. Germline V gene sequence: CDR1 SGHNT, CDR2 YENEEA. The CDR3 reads CASSLEQGTEQYF. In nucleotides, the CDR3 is TGTGCCAGCAGCTTAGAACAGGGGACCGAGCAGTACTTC.

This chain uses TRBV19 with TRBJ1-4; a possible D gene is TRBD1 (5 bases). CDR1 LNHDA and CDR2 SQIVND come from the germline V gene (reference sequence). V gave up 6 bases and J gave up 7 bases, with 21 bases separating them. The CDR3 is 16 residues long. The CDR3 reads CASSDRTGTGGEKLFF. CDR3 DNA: TGTGCCAGTAGCGATCGAACCGGGACGGGGGGTGAAAAACTGTTTTTT.

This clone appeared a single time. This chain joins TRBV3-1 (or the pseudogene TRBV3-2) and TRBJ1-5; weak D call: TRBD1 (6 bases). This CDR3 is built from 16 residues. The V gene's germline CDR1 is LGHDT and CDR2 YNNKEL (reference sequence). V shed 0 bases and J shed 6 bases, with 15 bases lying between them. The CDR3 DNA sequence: TGTGCCAGCAGCCAAGAGAGAGGGGGGGCGCCTCAGCCCCAGCATTTT. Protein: CASSQERGGAPQPQHF.